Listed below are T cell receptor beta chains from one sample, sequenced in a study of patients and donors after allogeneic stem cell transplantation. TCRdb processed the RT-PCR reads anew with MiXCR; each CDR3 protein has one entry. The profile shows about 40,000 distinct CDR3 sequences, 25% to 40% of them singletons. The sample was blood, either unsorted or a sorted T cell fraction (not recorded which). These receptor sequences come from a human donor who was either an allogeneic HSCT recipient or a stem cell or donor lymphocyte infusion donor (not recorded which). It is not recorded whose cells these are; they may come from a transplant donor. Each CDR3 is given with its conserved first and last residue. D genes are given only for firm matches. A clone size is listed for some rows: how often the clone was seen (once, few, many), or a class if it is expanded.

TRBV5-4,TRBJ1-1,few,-,CASNPGAGEAFF,TGTGCCAGCAACCCAGGGGCCGGAGAAGCTTTCTTT
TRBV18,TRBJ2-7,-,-,CASSPGEDYEQYF,TGTGCCAGCTCACCAGGGGAAGACTACGAGCAGTACTTC
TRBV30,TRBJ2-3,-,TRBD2,CAWSVRRAGVADTQYF,TGTGCCTGGAGTGTAAGGAGGGCGGGAGTGGCAGATACGCAGTATTTT
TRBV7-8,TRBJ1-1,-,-,CASSLAVWDGNTEAFF,TGTGCCAGCAGCTTGGCTGTATGGGATGGGAACACTGAAGCTTTCTTT
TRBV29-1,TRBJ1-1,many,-,CSVVRRASTEAFF,TGCAGCGTTGTCCGCAGGGCGTCCACTGAAGCTTTCTTT
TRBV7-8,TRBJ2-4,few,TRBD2,CASSLGTSKLYVDIQYF,TGTGCCAGCAGCTTGGGGACTAGCAAGCTGTATGTGGACATTCAGTACTTC
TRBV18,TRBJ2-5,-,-,CASSPLANQETQYF,TGTGCCAGCTCACCACTGGCAAACCAAGAGACCCAGTACTTC
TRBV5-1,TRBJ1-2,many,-,CASSSGTLGAYGYTF,TGCGCCAGCAGCTCCGGGACCCTGGGGGCTTATGGCTACACCTTC
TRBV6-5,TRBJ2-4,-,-,CASRTLAKNIQYF,TGTGCCAGCAGGACATTAGCCAAAAACATTCAGTACTTC
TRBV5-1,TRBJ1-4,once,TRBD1,CAGSWDRGGEKLFF,TGCGCCGGCAGCTGGGACAGGGGAGGTGAAAAACTGTTTTTT